This T cell receptor (beta chain) was documented in a study of CD8 T cells in Susac syndrome. With regard to this clonotype: Antigen specificity is unknown.

V lost 4 bases to trimming and J lost 10 bases; unmatched junction nucleotides: 9. The CDR3 is 13 residues long. Germline CDR1 LGHDT, CDR2 YNNKEL (reference sequence). The CD8+ and CD4+ T cells were isolated magnetically using a negative isolation approach, whereas the TEMRA cells were enriched by FACS. Reverse transcription of 0.5 to 1 ug RNA used random hexamers. TCRdb re-called the immunoSEQ multiplex PCR reads with MiXCR, one entry per CDR3 protein. The sample has about 140,000 distinct CDR3 sequences; 85% to 95% are singletons. Study-level findings and limits: In Susac syndrome, the CD4+ T cell repertoires did not show clonal expansion.

The receptor comes from a human donor with Susac syndrome. Sequenced input: CD4+ T cells from PBMCs. The chain combines TRBV3-1 with TRBJ1-2; 7 bases align to TRBD1. The CDR3 DNA follows: TGTGCCAGCAGCCGCCGACAGGGATCAGACTACACCTTC. Its protein is CASSRRQGSDYTF.